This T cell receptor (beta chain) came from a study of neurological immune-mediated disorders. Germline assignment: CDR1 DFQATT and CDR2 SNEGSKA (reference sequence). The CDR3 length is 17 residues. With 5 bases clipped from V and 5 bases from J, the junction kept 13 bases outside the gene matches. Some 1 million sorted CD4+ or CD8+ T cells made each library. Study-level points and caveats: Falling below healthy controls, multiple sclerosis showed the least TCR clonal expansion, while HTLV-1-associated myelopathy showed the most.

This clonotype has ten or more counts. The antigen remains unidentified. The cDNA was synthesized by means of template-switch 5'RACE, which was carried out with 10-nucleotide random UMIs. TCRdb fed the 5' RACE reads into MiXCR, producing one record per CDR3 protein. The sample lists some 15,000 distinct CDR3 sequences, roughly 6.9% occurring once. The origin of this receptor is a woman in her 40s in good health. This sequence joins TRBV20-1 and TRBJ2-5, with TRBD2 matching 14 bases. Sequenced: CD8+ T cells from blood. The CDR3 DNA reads TGCAGTGCTGATACGGCCGGGACTAGCGGGAGTCGCGAGACCCAGTACTTC. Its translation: CSADTAGTSGSRETQYF.